This TCR beta chain was profiled in a study of shared clonotypes between healthy human individuals. The table came from immunoSEQ multiplex PCR; TCRdb's copy has only in-frame clones and leaves some out. The sample records around 2.1 million clones, about 92% being singletons. The V gene lost 4 bases and the J gene lost 6 bases, with 20 bases spanning the gap. The CDR3 runs to 16 residues. From germline, CDR1 is SGDLS and CDR2 YYNGEE. Naive CD8 cells lacked CD45RO, underwent positive selection for CCR7 and left out terminally differentiated effector memory CD45RA+ cells. Healthy HIV-negative adults with no recent acute infections or vaccinations were recruited as donors.

The source is a man between 18 and 29 years old in good health. Some clones in this sample may be carry-over from other donors' samples. The sequenced material came from naive CD8+ T cells from PBMCs. The chain carries TRBV9 and TRBJ2-1, with no clear D. The CDR3 spells CASSSPRAAPFNEQFF. Here the CDR3 DNA reads TGTGCCAGCAGCTCCCCCCGGGCTGCCCCCTTCAATGAGCAGTTCTTC.